This entry lists 32 T cell receptor beta chains sequenced from one sample in a study of blood T cell repertoires in COVID-19. TCRdb's table, derived via immunoSEQ multiplex PCR, lists solely in-frame clones and lacks some. There are approximately 300,000 clones in the sample; nearly 90% occur only once, and approximately 4% lies in the top ten. The sample was PBMCs or T cells enriched from blood (not recorded which). These TCRs come from a woman under 30 with acute COVID-19.

The rearrangement links TRBV28 to TRBJ1-2, with D uncertain. Germline values: CDR1 MDHEN, CDR2 SYDVKM. V gave up 5 bases and J gave up 4 bases, with 11 bases separating them. The CDR3 has 13 amino acids. CDR3 residues: CASSPPGFYGYTF. DNA of the CDR3: TGTGCCAGCAGTCCCCCGGGGTTCTATGGCTACACCTTC.

CDR3 nucleotides: TGTGCCAGCAGCTTAGAAGAGCGTTCCTACGAGCAGTACTTC. Its protein product is CASSLEERSYEQYF. The rearrangement uses TRBV7-2 and TRBJ2-7; D call uncertain. The germline V gene has CDR1 SGHTA and CDR2 FQGNSA. CDR3 length equals 14 residues. V lost 1 base to trimming and J lost 1 base, with 8 bases between them.

The chain is built from TRBV18 and TRBJ2-5; perhaps TRBD2 as D (5 bases). The germline V and J ends were trimmed by 3 bases and 3 bases, with 17 bases remaining between them. CDR1 is KGHSH, CDR2 LQKENI, per germline. This CDR3 contains 16 residues. CDR3 region: CASSPRAIGEKETQYF. CDR3 nucleotides: TGTGCCAGCTCACCTCGGGCAATCGGGGAGAAAGAGACCCAGTACTTC.

CDR3 region: CASSNTSGAQETQYF. The DNA for the CDR3 is TGTGCCAGCAGTAACACTAGCGGGGCGCAAGAGACCCAGTACTTC. This chain uses TRBV6-4 with TRBJ2-5; TRBD2 agrees at 10 bases. Germline V gives CDR1 MRHNA, CDR2 SNTAGT. The J segment lost 2 bases and the V segment lost 5 bases, leaving 5 bases of the junction unmatched. The CDR3 has 15 amino acids.

The rearrangement uses TRBV5-1 and TRBJ2-6, with 7 positions matching TRBD1. The V gene end was trimmed by 0 bases and the J gene end by 4 bases; junction bases not matched to a gene: 13. Looked up from germline, CDR1 is SGHRS and CDR2 is YFSETQ. CDR3 length: 19 residues. DNA for the CDR3: TGCGCCAGCAGCTTGGCCAGGACAGGCTTGAAGGGCGGGGCCAACGTCCTGACTTTC. Its protein is CASSLARTGLKGGANVLTF.

This chain connects TRBV19 to TRBJ1-2; D possibly corresponds to TRBD1 (6 bases). The V and J ends lost 9 bases and 4 bases respectively, with 15 bases between them. The CDR3 contains 13 residues. Germline values: CDR1 LNHDA, CDR2 SQIVND (reference sequence). The CDR3 DNA reads as TGTGCCAGCTTCGGTACAGGGCGCTATGGCTACACCTTC. Its protein is CASFGTGRYGYTF.

The J gene is TRBJ2-3, the V gene TRBV10-1; 8 bases agree with TRBD2. CDR3 length: 14 residues. The J segment lost 6 bases and the V segment lost 10 bases, leaving 12 bases of the junction unmatched. Germline values: CDR1 WNHNN, CDR2 SYGVQD (reference sequence). The CDR3 reads CATADPGGPDTQYF. CDR3 bases: TGCGCCACCGCTGATCCGGGAGGGCCGGATACGCAGTATTTT.

V and J are TRBV7-2 and TRBJ2-7; TRBD2 aligns across 9 bases. Losses at the gene ends were 3 bases for V and 1 base for J; bases not matched to a gene: 4. Germline lookup yields CDR1 SGHTA and CDR2 FQGNSA. This CDR3 is 15 amino acids long. The CDR3 here is CASSFIAGASYEQYF. The CDR3 coding sequence is TGTGCCAGCAGCTTTATAGCGGGAGCTTCCTACGAGCAGTACTTC.

This chain joins TRBV28 and TRBJ1-1, with D tentatively TRBD1 (6 bases). The V end lost 2 bases, the J end lost 0 bases, and 10 bases lay between the germline ends. CDR1 is MDHEN, CDR2 SYDVKM, per germline. The CDR3 is made up of 15 amino acids. Here the CDR3 reads CASSLPDRLNTEAFF. For the CDR3, the DNA is TGTGCCAGCAGTTTACCGGACAGATTGAACACTGAAGCTTTCTTT.

The rearrangement joins TRBV5-1 to TRBJ1-1; a weak D match, TRBD1 (5 bases). The CDR3 runs to 14 residues. The V end lost 1 base, the J end lost 3 bases, and 10 bases lay between the germline ends. Germline CDR1 SGHRS, CDR2 YFSETQ. For the CDR3, the DNA is TGCGCCAGCAGCTTGACAGGTTTCGACACTGAAGCTTTCTTT. This codes for CASSLTGFDTEAFF.

This clone has only a few counts. V usage is TRBV5-1 and J usage is TRBJ2-7; 14 bases are a match to TRBD2. CDR3 size: 15 residues. The germline gives CDR1 SGHRS, CDR2 YFSETQ. The V segment lost 4 bases and the J segment 3 bases; nucleotides outside the gene matches: 3. CDR3 nucleotide sequence: TGCGCCAGCAGCAGGACTAGCGGGAGGCACTACGAGCAGTACTTC. Translated: CASSRTSGRHYEQYF.

This chain joins TRBV19 and TRBJ1-1, with 10 bases fitting TRBD1. V shed 5 bases and J 0 bases; nucleotides not matched to a gene: 9. The germline gives CDR1 LNHDA, CDR2 SQIVND (reference sequence). This CDR3 contains 17 residues. The CDR3 sequence is CASSAGQGVSMNTEAFF. The CDR3 DNA reads as TGTGCCAGTAGTGCCGGACAGGGGGTCTCCATGAACACTGAAGCTTTCTTT.

This chain uses TRBV6-5 with TRBJ1-1, with D possibly TRBD1 on 6 matching bases. V lost 6 bases and J 1 base, leaving 9 bases between the germline ends. The CDR3 has 13 amino acids. The germline gives CDR1 MNHEY, CDR2 SVGAGI. The DNA of the CDR3 is TGTGCCAGCAGCTCCAGGGGGAACACTGAAGCTTTCTTT. Protein sequence: CASSSRGNTEAFF.

The gene calls are TRBV5-1 and TRBJ2-3; TRBD2 aligns across 8 bases. In germline, CDR1 is SGHRS, CDR2 YFSETQ. This CDR3 is 17 amino acids long. Trimming at V came to 4 bases and at J to 3 bases, leaving 13 bases not matched to a gene. CDR3 nucleotide sequence: TGCGCCAGCAGCCCTTCGGCACTAGCGGAAGAAACAGATACGCAGTATTTT. Translation: CASSPSALAEETDTQYF. Variable domain in full (rest from reference TRBV5-1 and TRBJ2-3): KAGVTQTPRYLIKTRGQQVTLSCSPISGHRSVSWYQQTPGQGLQFLFEYFSETQRNKGNFPGRFSGRQFSNSRSEMNVSTLELGDSALYLCASSPSALAEETDTQYFGPGTRLTVL.

CDR3 residues: CASSPGQGPHYGYTF. In nucleotides, the CDR3 is TGTGCCAGCAGCCCGGGCCAGGGGCCGCACTATGGCTACACCTTC. The V and J genes are TRBV14 and TRBJ1-2; D is perhaps TRBD1 (6 bases). This CDR3 has 15 residues. The V end was cut by 4 bases, the J end by 3 bases, with 15 bases between. CDR1 is SGHDN and CDR2 is FVKESK in the germline V gene.

This chain joins TRBV9 and TRBJ2-1; 10 nucleotides align to TRBD2. V lost 2 bases to trimming and J lost 6 bases; unmatched junction nucleotides: 5. The CDR3 is made up of 15 amino acids. Looked up from germline, CDR1 is SGDLS and CDR2 is YYNGEE. The CDR3 loop is CASSVSSGSTNEQFF. The CDR3 DNA reads as TGTGCCAGCAGCGTTTCTAGCGGGAGTACCAATGAGCAGTTCTTC.

In this sample, this clone turned up many times. V gene TRBV27 combines with J gene TRBJ2-7; TRBD1 matches at 9 bases. The CDR3 covers 15 residues. With V trimmed by 5 bases and J by 2 bases, 7 bases remained unmatched. The germline CDR1 and CDR2 sequences are MNHEY and SMNVEV (reference sequence). CDR3 nucleotide sequence: TGTGCCAGCAGTGCTACCGGGACAGGGCCCTACGAGCAGTACTTC. This translates into CASSATGTGPYEQYF.

The rearrangement joins TRBV5-6 to TRBJ2-3; D gene ambiguous. The CDR3 sequence is 15 residues long. The V end lost 1 base, the J end lost 1 base, and 10 bases lay between the germline ends. Per the germline V gene, CDR1 is SGHDT and CDR2 is YYEEEE. DNA for the CDR3: TGTGCCAGCAGCTTGTGGCGACAACGCACAGATACGCAGTATTTT. Amino acids: CASSLWRQRTDTQYF.

The chain combines TRBV18 with TRBJ2-7; D gene uncertain. The CDR3 loop spans 14 amino acids. V lost 3 bases and J lost 4, with 13 bases in between. Germline CDR1 KGHSH, CDR2 LQKENI. The CDR3 region is CASSPKPTFYEQYF. CDR3 nucleotide sequence: TGTGCCAGCTCACCCAAACCCACTTTTTACGAGCAGTACTTC.

The chain carries TRBV9 and TRBJ1-2; TRBD1 matches at 8 bases. The V segment lost 0 bases and the J segment 8 bases; nucleotides outside the gene matches: 6. Germline V CDR1 and CDR2: SGDLS, YYNGEE. The CDR3 runs to 14 residues. CDR3 sequence (DNA): TGTGCCAGCAGCGTAGAAGGACAGGGCAGGGGCTACACCTTC. Protein product: CASSVEGQGRGYTF.

The genes are TRBV27 and TRBJ1-5, with D possibly TRBD1 on 6 matching bases. The CDR3 has 17 residues. CDR1 MNHEY and CDR2 SMNVEV come from the germline V gene (reference sequence). Trimming took 5 bases from V and 2 from J, leaving 19 bases between them. DNA of the CDR3: TGTGCCAGCAGTCCCAGGGGAGGGGGGCATGGCAATCAGCCCCAGCATTTT. Protein: CASSPRGGGHGNQPQHF.

The chain recombines TRBV3-1 (or the pseudogene TRBV3-2) with TRBJ1-2; possibly TRBD1 for D (5 bases). This CDR3 has 14 residues. Germline V gene sequence: CDR1 LGHDT, CDR2 YNNKEL (reference sequence). V shed 1 base and J shed 4 bases, with 10 bases lying between them. The CDR3 sequence is CASSQVAGIYGYTF. CDR3 bases: TGTGCCAGCAGCCAAGTTGCAGGGATCTATGGCTACACCTTC.

The chain recombines TRBV27 with TRBJ2-7; TRBD2 is a possible D gene (6 bases). The V end was cut by 6 bases, the J end by 3 bases, with 18 bases between. From germline, CDR1 is MNHEY and CDR2 SMNVEV (reference sequence). CDR3 size: 15 residues. CDR3 DNA: TGTGCCAGCAGCTCCACCGGGACTCTCCTCTACGAGCAGTACTTC. Translated, it gives CASSSTGTLLYEQYF.

The rearrangement uses TRBV21-1 and TRBJ2-3; TRBD1 is the table's D call, not checked against the DNA. TRBV21-1 is given as a pseudogene. This CDR3 comprises 16 residues. This CDR3 reads CASTNDSLKPPDTQYF. The CDR3 DNA reads TGTGCCAGCACCAACGACAGCCTCAAGCCCCCAGATACGCAGTATTTT.

The chain employs TRBV6-5 and TRBJ2-1, with D possibly TRBD1 on 6 matching bases. This CDR3 region has 13 residues. Germline V lookup: CDR1 MNHEY, CDR2 SVGAGI. With 6 bases removed from V and 8 bases from J, the gap between germline ends came to 14 bases. The CDR3 spells CASRLTGPDEQFF. CDR3 nucleotide sequence: TGTGCCAGCAGGTTAACAGGGCCGGATGAGCAGTTCTTC.

The chain uses TRBV28 and TRBJ1-1, with TRBD1 identical over 7 bases. The CDR3 contains 16 residues. Germline lookup yields CDR1 MDHEN and CDR2 SYDVKM. Germline trimming cut 4 bases from V and 0 bases from J; bases unmatched to any gene: 8. CDR3 in amino acids: CASSYDRATMNTEAFF. The CDR3, as DNA: TGTGCCAGCAGTTACGACAGGGCCACTATGAACACTGAAGCTTTCTTT.

J is TRBJ1-1 and V is TRBV2, with a tentative D call TRBD1 (5 bases). This CDR3 is built from 14 residues. Per the germline V gene, CDR1 is SNHLY and CDR2 is FYNNEI. V gave up 3 bases and J gave up 0 bases, with 8 bases separating them. CDR3 nucleotide sequence: TGTGCCAGCAGTGACCAGGGCATGAACACTGAAGCTTTCTTT. Translation: CASSDQGMNTEAFF.

The CDR3 sequence: CASSRDNQETQYF. As DNA, the CDR3 is TGTGCCAGTAGTCGGGACAACCAAGAGACCCAGTACTTC. The chain joins TRBV19 to TRBJ2-5, with D maybe TRBD1 (6 bases). V lost 5 bases to trimming and J lost 0 bases, with 7 bases between them. This CDR3 region has 13 residues. The germline V gene encodes CDR1 LNHDA and CDR2 SQIVND (reference sequence).

The chain couples TRBV28 to TRBJ1-6; 10 bases map to TRBD1. This CDR3 region has 16 residues. Trimming removed 3 bases from V and 10 bases from J; junction bases left unmatched: 9. Per the germline V gene, CDR1 is MDHEN and CDR2 is SYDVKM. Written as DNA, the CDR3 is TGTGCCAGCAGTTTCTTAGGACAGGGGGGACGGTCACCCCTCCACTTT. Its translation is CASSFLGQGGRSPLHF.

V is TRBV12-3 or TRBV12-4 and J is TRBJ1-3; no clear D gene. The CDR3 length is 13 residues. Trimming stripped 3 bases from V and 0 bases from J, with 3 bases between. The CDR3 spells CASSFLSGNTIYF. CDR3 DNA sequence: TGTGCCAGCAGTTTCCTCTCTGGAAACACCATATATTTT.

CDR3 protein: CASSDPGGNSPLHF. CDR3 in DNA: TGCGCCAGCAGCGATCCGGGGGGAAATTCACCCCTCCACTTT. This sequence joins TRBV5-1 and TRBJ1-6, with D perhaps matching TRBD1 (5 bases). The germline V and J ends were trimmed by 4 bases and 7 bases, with 12 bases remaining between them. The CDR3 is 14 residues long. The V gene's germline CDR1 is SGHRS and CDR2 YFSETQ. The variable domain in full, completed from reference TRBV5-1 and TRBJ1-6, reads KAGVTQTPRYLIKTRGQQVTLSCSPISGHRSVSWYQQTPGQGLQFLFEYFSETQRNKGNFPGRFSGRQFSNSRSEMNVSTLELGDSALYLCASSDPGGNSPLHFGNGTRLTVT.

The genes are TRBV20-1 and TRBJ2-1; the match to TRBD2 covers 10 bases. The CDR3 runs to 15 residues. V shed 3 bases, J shed 2 bases, and the junction held 4 bases outside the gene matches. The V gene's germline CDR1 is DFQATT and CDR2 SNEGSKA (reference sequence). The CDR3 sequence is CSASGLADAYNEQFF. The CDR3 DNA follows: TGCAGTGCTAGTGGACTAGCGGACGCCTACAATGAGCAGTTCTTC.